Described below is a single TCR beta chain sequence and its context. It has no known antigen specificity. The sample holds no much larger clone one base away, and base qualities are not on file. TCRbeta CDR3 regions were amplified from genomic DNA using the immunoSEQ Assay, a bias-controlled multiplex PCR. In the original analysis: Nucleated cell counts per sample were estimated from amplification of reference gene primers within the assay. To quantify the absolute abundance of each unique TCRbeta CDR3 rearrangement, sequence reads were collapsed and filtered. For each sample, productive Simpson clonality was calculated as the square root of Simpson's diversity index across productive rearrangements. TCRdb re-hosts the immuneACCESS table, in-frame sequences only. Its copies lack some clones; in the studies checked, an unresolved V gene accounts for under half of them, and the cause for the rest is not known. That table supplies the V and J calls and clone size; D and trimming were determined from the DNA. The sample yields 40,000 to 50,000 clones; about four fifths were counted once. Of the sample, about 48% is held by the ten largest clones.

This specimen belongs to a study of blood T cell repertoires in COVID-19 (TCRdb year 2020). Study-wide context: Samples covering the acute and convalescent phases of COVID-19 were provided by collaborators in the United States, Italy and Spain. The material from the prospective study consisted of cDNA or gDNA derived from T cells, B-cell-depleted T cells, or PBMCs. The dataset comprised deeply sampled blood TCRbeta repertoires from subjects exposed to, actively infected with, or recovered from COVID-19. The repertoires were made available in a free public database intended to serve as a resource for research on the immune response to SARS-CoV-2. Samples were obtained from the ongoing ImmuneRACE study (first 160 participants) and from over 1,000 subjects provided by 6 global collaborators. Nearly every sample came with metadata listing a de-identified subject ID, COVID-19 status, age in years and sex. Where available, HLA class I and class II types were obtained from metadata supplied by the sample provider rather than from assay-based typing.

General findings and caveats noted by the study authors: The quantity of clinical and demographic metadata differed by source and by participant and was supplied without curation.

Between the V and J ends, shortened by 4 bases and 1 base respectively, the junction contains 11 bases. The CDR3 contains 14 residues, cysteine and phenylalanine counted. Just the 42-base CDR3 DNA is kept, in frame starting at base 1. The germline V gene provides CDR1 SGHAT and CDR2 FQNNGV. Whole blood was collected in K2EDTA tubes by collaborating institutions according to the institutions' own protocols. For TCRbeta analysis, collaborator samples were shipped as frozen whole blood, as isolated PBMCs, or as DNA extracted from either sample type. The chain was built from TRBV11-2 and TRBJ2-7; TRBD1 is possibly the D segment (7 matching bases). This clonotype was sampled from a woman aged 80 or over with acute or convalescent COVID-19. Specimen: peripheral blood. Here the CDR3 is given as CASSSTGTSYEQYF. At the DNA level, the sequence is TGTGCCAGCAGCTCGACAGGGACTTCCTACGAGCAGTACTTC.